The 6 T cell receptor beta chains below come from one sample, sequenced in a study of blood T cell repertoires in COVID-19. Sequencing used immunoSEQ multiplex PCR; TCRdb keeps in-frame clones, though not all of them. The sample gives approximately 100,000 clones, 75% to 85% of which show up once; under 5.5% is in the top ten. The sequenced material came from peripheral blood. The source of these receptors is a man in his sixties with acute or convalescent COVID-19.

The chain employs TRBV11-2 and TRBJ2-7, with 9 bases that match TRBD2. This CDR3 has 16 residues. V was pared by 2 bases and J by 2 bases, with 7 bases of the junction left unmatched. Germline lookup yields CDR1 SGHAT and CDR2 FQNNGV. The CDR3 DNA is TGTGCCAGCAGCTTAAGCGGCGGGGGGGTAACCTACGAGCAGTACTTC. This gives the protein CASSLSGGGVTYEQYF.

This clone was observed a single time. V is TRBV20-1 and J is TRBJ1-1, with 7 nucleotides matching TRBD1. The CDR3 is 15 amino acids. CDR1 DFQATT and CDR2 SNEGSKA come from the germline V gene (reference sequence). V gave up 3 bases and J gave up 5 bases; unmatched junction bases: 12. CDR3 in DNA: TGCAGTGCTAGTCGGGCCGGACAGGCGTGGACTGAAGCTTTCTTT. Translated, it gives CSASRAGQAWTEAFF.

The V and J genes are TRBV19 and TRBJ2-7; 7 positions agree with TRBD1. Germline lookup yields CDR1 LNHDA and CDR2 SQIVND (reference sequence). The CDR3 is made up of 14 amino acids. Trimming removed 3 bases from V and 4 bases from J; junction bases left unmatched: 6. The CDR3 region is CASSILGGSYEQYF. The CDR3 DNA follows: TGTGCCAGTAGTATCCTAGGGGGCTCTTACGAGCAGTACTTC.

The chain has TRBV28 and TRBJ2-1; a possible D gene is TRBD2 (6 bases). In germline, CDR1 is MDHEN, CDR2 SYDVKM. The CDR3 runs to 13 residues. Trimming took off 3 bases at V and 7 bases at J, with 10 bases between the two ends. In DNA, the CDR3 is TGTGCCAGCAGTTTCTCGGGAGAGAATGAGCAGTTCTTC. Protein sequence: CASSFSGENEQFF.

The chain employs TRBV6-5 and TRBJ2-7, with D possibly TRBD1 on 6 matching bases. Looked up from germline, CDR1 is MNHEY and CDR2 is SVGAGI. The CDR3 consists of 14 residues. The germline V and J ends were trimmed by 5 bases and 4 bases, with 15 bases remaining between them. This CDR3 reads CASSRNRDSYEQYF. CDR3 DNA: TGTGCCAGCAGTCGAAACAGGGATTCGTACGAGCAGTACTTC.

The chain couples TRBV5-5 to TRBJ2-2; 9 bases fit TRBD2. Germline V gene lookup returns CDR1 SGHKS and CDR2 YYEKEE (reference sequence). This CDR3 is 14 amino acids long. The V and J ends lost 4 bases and 4 bases, in that order; junction bases with no gene match: 2. The CDR3: CASSQTSGTGELFF. CDR3 nucleotide sequence: TGTGCCAGCAGCCAGACTAGCGGCACCGGGGAGCTGTTTTTT.